These 2 T cell receptor beta chains share one sample of origin, sequenced in a study of CXCR3-negative and CXCR3-positive naive CD8 T cells. No antigen has been identified for these receptors. The authors made the TRB cDNA libraries by 5' RACE using UMI labels. No DNA is given; TCRdb re-called the 5' RACE reads and lists each CDR3 protein once. The sample totals around 160,000 distinct CDR3 sequences. The study's findings and limits: CXCR3-negative naive cells had less hydrophobic TRB CDR3s than did CXCR3-positive naive cells.

Sequences were obtained from naive CXCR3+ CD8+ T cells from blood. Subset described: CD45RO-CCR7+CD27+CD95- naive CD8+ T cells expressing CXCR3 (TNR3+). The receptors originated from a human donor in good health. Some clones in this sample may be carry-over from other donors' samples.

This rearrangement joins TRBV15 to TRBJ2-7. This CDR3 contains 14 residues. Germline V lookup: CDR1 LNHNV, CDR2 YYDKDF (reference sequence). CDR3 region: CATSRVGEIYEQYF. Combining the CDR3 with reference TRBV15 and TRBJ2-7 gives the whole variable domain DAMVIQNPRYQVTQFGKPVTLSCSQTLNHNVMYWYQQKSSQAPKLLFHYYDKDFNNEADTPDNFQSRRPNTSFCFLDIRSPGLGDTAMYLCATSRVGEIYEQYFGPGTRLTVT.

This rearrangement joins TRBV7-3 to TRBJ1-5; TCRdb names TRBD1, which stays unverified in the absence of DNA. Looked up from germline, CDR1 is SGHTA and CDR2 is FQGTGA. The CDR3 totals 14 residues. CDR3 amino acids: CASSLKQGNQPQHF.